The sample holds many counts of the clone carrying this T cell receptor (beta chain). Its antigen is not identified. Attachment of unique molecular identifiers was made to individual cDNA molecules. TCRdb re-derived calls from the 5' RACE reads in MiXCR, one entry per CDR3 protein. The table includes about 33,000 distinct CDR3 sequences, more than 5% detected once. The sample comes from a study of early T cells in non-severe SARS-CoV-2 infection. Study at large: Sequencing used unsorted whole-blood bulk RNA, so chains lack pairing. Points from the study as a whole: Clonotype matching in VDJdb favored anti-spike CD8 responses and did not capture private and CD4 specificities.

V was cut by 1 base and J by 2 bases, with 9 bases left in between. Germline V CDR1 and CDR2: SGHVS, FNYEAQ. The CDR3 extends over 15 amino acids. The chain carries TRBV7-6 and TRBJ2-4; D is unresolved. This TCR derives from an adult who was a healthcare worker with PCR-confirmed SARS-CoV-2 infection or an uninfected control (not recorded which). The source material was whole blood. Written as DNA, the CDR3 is TGTGCCAGCAGCTTAGATCCTTCCTCCAAAAACATTCAGTACTTC. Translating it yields CASSLDPSSKNIQYF. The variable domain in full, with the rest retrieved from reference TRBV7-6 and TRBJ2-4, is GAGVSQSPRYKVTKRGQDVALRCDPISGHVSLYWYRQALGQGPEFLTYFNYEAQQDKSGLPNDRFSAERPEGSISTLTIQRTEQRDSAMYRCASSLDPSSKNIQYFGAGTRLSVL.